One sample yielded the 23 T cell receptor beta chains listed below, sequenced in a study of identical twins. TCRdb redid the calling of the 5' RACE reads with MiXCR, one entry per CDR3 protein. Of 420,000 or so distinct CDR3 sequences listed, approximately 17% are singletons. Sequencing was performed on naive T cells sorted from blood. These receptors were taken from a man in his forties or fifties in good health.

In this sample, this clonotype turned up a few times. V usage is TRBV7-9 and J usage is TRBJ2-7; TRBD1 matches at 9 bases. Germline trimming cut 5 bases from V and 3 bases from J; bases unmatched to any gene: 5. Germline CDR1 and CDR2: SEHNR and FQNEAQ (reference sequence). This CDR3 is built from 14 residues. For the CDR3, the DNA is TGTGCCAGCAGCAGACAGGGACAGGGCTACGAGCAGTACTTC. Translation: CASSRQGQGYEQYF.

This clonotype was seen repeatedly, ten times or more. The genes are TRBV20-1 and TRBJ1-2; maybe TRBD1 (6 bases). CDR1 is DFQATT and CDR2 is SNEGSKA in the germline V gene (reference sequence). The length of the CDR3 is 14 residues. Trimming removed 0 bases at V and 5 bases at J, with 13 bases between. The CDR3: CSARDGTGSYGYTF. CDR3 coding DNA: TGCAGTGCTAGAGACGGCACAGGGAGTTATGGCTACACCTTC.

The sample holds a few counts of this clonotype. The chain joins TRBV12-3 or TRBV12-4 to TRBJ2-2, with unresolved D. The germline V and J ends were trimmed by 0 bases and 2 bases, with 4 bases remaining between them. This CDR3 spans 14 amino acids. Written as DNA, the CDR3 is TGTGCCAGCAGTTTAGCTATCAACACCGGGGAGCTGTTTTTT. This encodes CASSLAINTGELFF.

At least ten counts were recorded for this clonotype. CDR3 residues: CASYFNTEAFF. The DNA of the CDR3 is TGTGCCAGCTATTTTAACACTGAAGCTTTCTTT. The chain uses TRBV6-1 and TRBJ1-1; D uncertain. Germline V gene data show CDR1 as MNHNS and CDR2 as SASEGT. The CDR3 consists of 11 residues. Trimming left V 8 bases short and J 2 bases short, with 6 bases between.

This clonotype has only a few counts. The chain carries TRBV6-5 and TRBJ2-2; either TRBD1 or TRBD2 may supply D (6 bases each). Germline CDR1 reads MNHEY; CDR2 reads SVGAGI. The length of the CDR3 is 16 residues. Trimming removed 0 bases at V and 6 bases at J, with 14 bases between. The CDR3, as DNA: TGTGCCAGCAGTTACTCTCCTGTTCGGGGGCCCGGGGAGCTGTTTTTT. It encodes CASSYSPVRGPGELFF.

In its sample, this clonotype was seen a few times. V is TRBV5-1 and J is TRBJ2-2; TRBD1 agrees at 9 bases. Germline CDR1 reads SGHRS; CDR2 reads YFSETQ. The CDR3 length is 15 residues. V gave up 3 bases and J gave up 6 bases; unmatched junction bases: 6. The CDR3 region is CASSSRDREAGELFF. In DNA form, the CDR3 reads TGCGCCAGCAGCTCCCGGGACAGGGAGGCCGGGGAGCTGTTTTTT.

The rearrangement joins TRBV7-8 to TRBJ2-7; D perhaps matches TRBD1 (6 bases). Trimming removed 4 bases from V and 6 bases from J, with 10 bases in between. The CDR3 runs 12 residues. Germline CDR1 reads SGHVS; CDR2 reads FQNEAQ. CDR3 loop: CASSYRGFEQYF. The CDR3 DNA reads as TGTGCCAGCAGCTATAGGGGGTTCGAGCAGTACTTC.

This clonotype was seen many times. This sequence joins TRBV5-1 and TRBJ2-6; weak D call: TRBD1 (6 bases). Trimming left V 3 bases short and J 1 base short, with 14 bases between. The germline V gene has CDR1 SGHRS and CDR2 YFSETQ. The CDR3 has 17 residues. The CDR3: CASSSLRGGSGANVLTF. The CDR3, as DNA: TGCGCCAGCAGCTCCCTCAGGGGCGGATCTGGGGCCAACGTCCTGACTTTC.

This clonotype was seen ten or more times. This chain joins TRBV29-1 and TRBJ2-7; D is possibly TRBD1 (7 bases). Germline V gene data show CDR1 as SQVTM and CDR2 as ANQGSEA. This CDR3 has 15 residues. The ends were cut back, 1 base at V and 1 base at J, with 14 bases in the middle. The CDR3 coding sequence is TGCAGCGTTGAAGTGCGGGACAGACTATCCTACGAGCAGTACTTC. Encoded protein: CSVEVRDRLSYEQYF.

There are a few counts of this clonotype. This CDR3 is CASSFRDRGGNEQFF. CDR3 coding DNA: TGTGCCAGCAGTTTTCGTGACAGGGGGGGCAATGAGCAGTTCTTC. The chain couples TRBV27 to TRBJ2-1; TRBD1 matches at 9 bases. CDR3 length: 15 amino acids. V gave up 3 bases and J gave up 6 bases; unmatched junction bases: 6. From germline, CDR1 is MNHEY and CDR2 SMNVEV (reference sequence).

This chain connects TRBV27 to TRBJ2-3; no clear D gene. This CDR3 comprises 15 residues. The germline gives CDR1 MNHEY, CDR2 SMNVEV (reference sequence). V shed 3 bases and J shed 0 bases, with 10 bases lying between them. The CDR3 region has the DNA TGTGCCAGCAGTTTCATCCGAGGTAGCACAGATACGCAGTATTTT. Its translation: CASSFIRGSTDTQYF.

The chain has TRBV20-1 and TRBJ2-2; 12 nucleotides agree with TRBD2. Germline V gene sequence: CDR1 DFQATT, CDR2 SNEGSKA (reference sequence). The CDR3 is made up of 19 amino acids. J gave up 2 bases and V 1 base, and 11 bases lay outside the gene matches. CDR3 nucleotides: TGCAGTGCTAGAGGGCTAGCGGGAGGGCCCTCTCACAACACCGGGGAGCTGTTTTTT. This sequence encodes CSARGLAGGPSHNTGELFF.

This clonotype has ten or more counts. This chain connects TRBV6-5 to TRBJ2-7; 10 bases fit TRBD1. Per the germline V gene, CDR1 is MNHEY and CDR2 is SVGAGI. The CDR3 spans 14 residues. The ends lost 4 bases at V and 2 bases at J; junction bases unmatched: 2. The CDR3 bases are TGTGCCAGCAGTTGGGGACAGGGGCCCTACGAGCAGTACTTC. It specifies CASSWGQGPYEQYF.

The CDR3 DNA sequence: TGTGCCAGCAGCGAGACAGGGGGTGGAGTGGGGGAGCAGTTCTTC. Residues: CASSETGGGVGEQFF. The J gene is TRBJ2-1, the V gene TRBV6-1; the match to TRBD1 covers 9 bases. With V trimmed by 6 bases and J by 10 bases, 13 bases remained unmatched. CDR1 MNHNS and CDR2 SASEGT come from the germline V gene. The CDR3 has 15 amino acids.

This chain connects TRBV21-1 to TRBJ2-7; the table names TRBD1, a call not compared with the DNA. TRBV21-1 is a recognized pseudogene. This CDR3 has 16 amino acids. CDR3 DNA sequence: TGTGCCAGCAGCAAAGCCCCCAGAGAGGGGCGGTACGAGCAGTACTTC. Translating it yields CASSKAPREGRYEQYF.

V usage is TRBV2 and J usage is TRBJ1-5; 7 positions agree with TRBD1. The CDR3 contains 13 residues. Germline CDR1 and CDR2: SNHLY and FYNNEI. The V segment lost 7 bases and the J segment 3 bases; nucleotides outside the gene matches: 3. This CDR3 reads CASNQGVNQPQHF. DNA of the CDR3: TGTGCCAGCAACCAGGGGGTCAATCAGCCCCAGCATTTT.

The chain combines TRBV4-1 with TRBJ2-4; TRBD2 matches 9 bases. CDR1 and CDR2 from the germline V gene are MGHRA and YSYEKL. V was pared by 4 bases and J by 0 bases, with 10 bases of the junction left unmatched. This CDR3 contains 18 residues. CDR3 DNA: TGCGCCAGCAGCCCAGGGTTAGCGGGAGTTCTAGCCAAAAACATTCAGTACTTC. It is translated as CASSPGLAGVLAKNIQYF.

As concerns this clonotype: This may stem from a read error, because a much larger clone lies one nucleotide away. CDR3 DNA: TGCAGCGTTGGAGACAATGAGCAGTTCTTC. This codes for CSVGDNEQFF. The chain carries TRBV29-1 and TRBJ2-1; no clear D. This CDR3 has 10 amino acids. Germline assignment: CDR1 SQVTM and CDR2 ANQGSEA. Between the trimmed V and J ends, which lost 4 bases and 5 bases, there was a span of 3 bases.

The table lists this clonotype with a few counts. A read error may produce the germline difference seen at one junction end. The genes are TRBV12-3 or TRBV12-4 and TRBJ2-3; 12 bases fit TRBD2. This CDR3 has 15 amino acids. CDR3 DNA sequence: TGTGCCAGCAGTCTAGCGGGAGGGCTCGCAGATACGCAGTATTTT. Protein sequence: CASSLAGGLADTQYF.

This clonotype occurred a few times. The chain joins TRBV20-1 to TRBJ1-5; no firm D call. The germline CDR1 and CDR2 sequences are DFQATT and SNEGSKA (reference sequence). The CDR3 is made up of 11 amino acids. Deletions cut 3 bases from V and 5 bases from J, with 5 bases between. Here the CDR3 reads CSASQDQPQHF. The CDR3 DNA follows: TGCAGTGCTAGTCAGGATCAGCCCCAGCATTTT.

The J gene is TRBJ2-3, the V gene TRBV4-2; D unresolved. CDR1 is LGHNA, CDR2 YNFKEQ, per germline. Trimming took 1 base from V and 1 from J, leaving 6 bases between them. The CDR3 length is 14 residues. CDR3 sequence reads: CASSQGAGTDTQYF. The CDR3, as DNA: TGTGCCAGCAGCCAAGGCGCGGGCACAGATACGCAGTATTTT.

The V and J genes are TRBV20-1 and TRBJ2-1, with 11 nucleotides matching TRBD2. Germline CDR1 is DFQATT and CDR2 is SNEGSKA (reference sequence). After removal of 0 bases from V and 7 bases from J, the junction contained 11 bases not matched to a gene. The CDR3 sequence is 17 residues long. CDR3 residues: CSARDLGLAERNNEQFF. CDR3 bases: TGCAGTGCTAGAGATCTGGGACTAGCGGAGAGAAATAATGAGCAGTTCTTC.

This clonotype was counted a few times. CDR3 sequence (DNA): TGTGCCAGCAGCTCCCGACAGGGTGGAGGCAATCAGCCCCAGCATTTT. Its protein product is CASSSRQGGGNQPQHF. The V gene is TRBV7-8, the J gene TRBJ1-5, with 7 bases matching TRBD1. The V gene's germline CDR1 is SGHVS and CDR2 FQNEAQ. This CDR3 comprises 16 residues. Trimming took 4 bases from V and 2 from J; bases not matched to a gene: 8.